Each of the 14 T cell receptor beta chains below was sequenced from the same sample in a study of Graves' ophthalmopathy and Graves' hyperthyroidism. TCR beta CDR3 amplification used RNA transcripts. RT-PCR with HTBI primers came first, then second-round multiplex PCR. One entry per CDR3 protein results from TCRdb running MiXCR on the multiplex PCR reads. The sample has some 160,000 distinct CDR3 sequences; 39% are singletons. The sequenced sample consisted of peripheral blood. Receptor source: a man aged 25-45 years with Graves' ophthalmopathy.

This clonotype showed up many times. The chain recombines TRBV24-1 with TRBJ1-1; no firm D call. V was trimmed by 4 bases and J by 7 bases, leaving 12 bases between them. The germline gives CDR1 KGHDR, CDR2 SFDVKD. The CDR3 is made up of 13 amino acids. The chain's CDR3 is CATSELDGDEAFF. The CDR3 bases are TGTGCCACCAGTGAACTGGACGGGGATGAAGCTTTCTTT.

This clonotype was observed many times. The CDR3 is CASRHTSGRNTGELFF. CDR3 nucleotides: TGTGCCAGCAGGCATACTAGCGGGAGAAACACCGGGGAGCTGTTTTTT. The chain recombines TRBV11-2 with TRBJ2-2; 11 nucleotides align to TRBD2. From germline, CDR1 is SGHAT and CDR2 FQNNGV. The junction had 5 bases not matched to a gene; V was cut back by 6 bases and J by 2 bases. This CDR3 is 16 amino acids long.

This clonotype was counted ten times or more. The genes are TRBV28 and TRBJ2-5; D perhaps matches TRBD2 (6 bases). Looked up from germline, CDR1 is MDHEN and CDR2 is SYDVKM. The CDR3 runs 18 residues. The ends were cut back, 6 bases at V and 4 bases at J, with 27 bases in the middle. As DNA, the CDR3 is TGTGCCAGCAGCCACAAACGTGGTCGGGGGAAGGAACGAGAGACCCAGTACTTC. Residues: CASSHKRGRGKERETQYF.

The J gene is TRBJ2-7, the V gene TRBV5-1; no clear D gene. V lost 0 bases and J lost 2, with 9 bases in between. This CDR3 comprises 14 residues. CDR1 is SGHRS and CDR2 is YFSETQ in the germline V gene. This CDR3 reads CASSLDGETYEQYF. The CDR3 DNA sequence: TGCGCCAGCAGCTTGGATGGTGAGACCTACGAGCAGTACTTC.

Many counts were recorded for this clonotype. V gene TRBV9 combines with J gene TRBJ2-5, with no clear D. The V and J ends lost 2 bases and 1 base respectively, with 15 bases between them. CDR3 size: 16 residues. Germline CDR1 and CDR2: SGDLS and YYNGEE. The CDR3 DNA sequence: TGTGCCAGCAGCGTCGATGTCACGGCCCTCCAAGAGACCCAGTACTTC. This gives the protein CASSVDVTALQETQYF.

This clonotype was seen many times. The chain links TRBV24-1 to TRBJ1-3; D is possibly TRBD1 (6 bases). The CDR3 extends over 18 amino acids. V gave up 1 base and J gave up 2 bases, with 17 bases separating them. Germline assignment: CDR1 KGHDR and CDR2 SFDVKD. The CDR3 reads CATSDFSKVRGAGNTIYF. CDR3 in DNA: TGTGCCACCAGTGATTTTTCCAAAGTCAGGGGTGCTGGAAACACCATATATTTT.

This clonotype was picked up many times. This chain uses TRBV7-9 with TRBJ1-1; a weak D match, TRBD1 (6 bases). V dropped 3 bases and J dropped 1 base, with 9 bases sitting between them. This CDR3 is built from 14 residues. Germline CDR1 and CDR2: SEHNR and FQNEAQ (reference sequence). CDR3 DNA: TGTGCCAGCAGCTTTCCACAGGGGAACACTGAAGCTTTCTTT. It codes for CASSFPQGNTEAFF.

This clonotype was detected many times. The V call is TRBV4-3, the J call TRBJ1-5, with TRBD1 identical over 8 bases. V was pared by 5 bases and J by 6 bases, with 9 bases of the junction left unmatched. Per germline, CDR1 LGHNA and CDR2 YSLEER. There are 15 residues in the CDR3. CDR3 DNA sequence: TGCGCCAGCAGCGAGGACAGGGACATCCCTCAGCCCCAGCATTTT. Amino acid sequence: CASSEDRDIPQPQHF.

This chain uses TRBV28 with TRBJ2-7, with TRBD2 matching 8 bases. Germline V CDR1 and CDR2: MDHEN, SYDVKM. V lost 3 bases and J lost 6; bases outside the gene matches: 10. The CDR3 length is 15 residues. The DNA of the CDR3 is TGTGCCAGCAGTTTTATCGGGAGGGCCCGAGGCGAGCAGTACTTC. Encoded protein: CASSFIGRARGEQYF.

At least ten counts were recorded for this clonotype. A much larger clone lies a single base off, so this may be a read error. J is TRBJ1-5 and V is TRBV12-3 or TRBV12-4; TRBD1 agrees at 7 bases. Trimming removed 6 bases from V and 0 bases from J; junction bases left unmatched: 5. This CDR3 spans 15 amino acids. CDR3 DNA sequence: TGTGCCAGCAGCTGTGACAGGGCTAGCAATCAGCCCCAGCATTTT. The encoded protein is CASSCDRASNQPQHF.

The chain recombines TRBV2 with TRBJ2-7; D might be TRBD2 (5 bases). With 6 bases removed from V and 3 bases from J, the gap between germline ends came to 24 bases. From germline, CDR1 is SNHLY and CDR2 FYNNEI. The CDR3 has 17 residues. CDR3 protein: CASRAEPLVSIYYEQYF. DNA of the CDR3: TGTGCCAGCAGGGCCGAACCACTAGTATCCATCTACTACGAGCAGTACTTC.

The chain links TRBV6-1 to TRBJ1-1; no firm D call. The CDR3 spans 14 residues. CDR1 is MNHNS, CDR2 SASEGT, per germline. V was trimmed by 5 bases and J by 5 bases, leaving 15 bases between them. CDR3 region: CASSPGLGRTEAFF. The CDR3 bases are TGTGCCAGCAGTCCCGGACTCGGGAGGACTGAAGCTTTCTTT.

The chain is built from TRBV9 and TRBJ2-4; 9 positions agree with TRBD1. V was pared by 0 bases and J by 16 bases, with 8 bases of the junction left unmatched. CDR1 is SGDLS, CDR2 YYNGEE, per germline. The CDR3 spans 13 residues. The CDR3 DNA reads TGTGCCAGCAGCGTAGGGGTAGGGGGACAGGGCTACTTC. Translation gives CASSVGVGGQGYF.

This clonotype was picked up many times. The V and J genes are TRBV12-3 or TRBV12-4 and TRBJ2-5; 10 bases fit TRBD1. Trimming at V came to 6 bases and at J to 3 bases, leaving 4 bases not matched to a gene. The CDR3 loop spans 14 amino acids. The CDR3 sequence is CASSRGQGKETQYF. In nucleotides, the CDR3 is TGTGCCAGCAGCCGGGGACAGGGGAAAGAGACCCAGTACTTC.